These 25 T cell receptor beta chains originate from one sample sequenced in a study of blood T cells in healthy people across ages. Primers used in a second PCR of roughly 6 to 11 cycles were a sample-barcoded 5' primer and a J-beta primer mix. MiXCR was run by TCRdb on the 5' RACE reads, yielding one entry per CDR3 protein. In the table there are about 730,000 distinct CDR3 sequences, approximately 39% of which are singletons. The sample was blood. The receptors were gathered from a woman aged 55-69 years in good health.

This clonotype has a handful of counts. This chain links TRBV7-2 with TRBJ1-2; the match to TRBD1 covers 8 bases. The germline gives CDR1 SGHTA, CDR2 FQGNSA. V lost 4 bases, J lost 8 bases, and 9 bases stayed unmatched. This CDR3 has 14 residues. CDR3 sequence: CASSSYQGARGYTF. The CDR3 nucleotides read TGTGCCAGCAGCTCCTACCAGGGGGCGCGGGGCTACACCTTC.

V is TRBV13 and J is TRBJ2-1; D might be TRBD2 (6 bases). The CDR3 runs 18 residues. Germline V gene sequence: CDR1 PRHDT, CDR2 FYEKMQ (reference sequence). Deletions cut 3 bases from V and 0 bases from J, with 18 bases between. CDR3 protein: CASSLYWRAESSYNEQFF. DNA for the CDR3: TGTGCCAGCAGCTTGTATTGGAGGGCGGAGAGCTCCTACAATGAGCAGTTCTTC.

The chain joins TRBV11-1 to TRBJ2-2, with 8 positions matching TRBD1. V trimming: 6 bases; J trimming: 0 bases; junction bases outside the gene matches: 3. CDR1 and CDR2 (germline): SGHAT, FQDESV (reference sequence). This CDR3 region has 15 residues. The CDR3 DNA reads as TGTGCCAGCAGAAAGACAGGGGCGAACACCGGGGAGCTGTTTTTT. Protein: CASRKTGANTGELFF.

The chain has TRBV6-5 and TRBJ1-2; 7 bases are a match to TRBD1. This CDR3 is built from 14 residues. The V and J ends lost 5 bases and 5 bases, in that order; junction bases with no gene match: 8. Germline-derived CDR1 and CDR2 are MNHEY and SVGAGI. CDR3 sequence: CASSPQGGTYGYTF. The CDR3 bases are TGTGCCAGCAGTCCTCAGGGGGGGACGTATGGCTACACCTTC.

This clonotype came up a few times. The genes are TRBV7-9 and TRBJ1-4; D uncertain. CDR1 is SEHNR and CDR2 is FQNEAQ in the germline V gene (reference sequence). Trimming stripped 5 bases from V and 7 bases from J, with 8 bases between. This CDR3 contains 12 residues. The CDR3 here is CASSANSEKLFF. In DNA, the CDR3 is TGTGCCAGCAGCGCTAACAGTGAAAAACTGTTTTTT. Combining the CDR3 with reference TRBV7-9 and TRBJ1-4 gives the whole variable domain DTGVSQNPRHKITKRGQNVTFRCDPISEHNRLYWYRQTLGQGPEFLTYFQNEAQLEKSRLLSDRFSAERPKGSFSTLEIQRTEQGDSAMYLCASSANSEKLFFGSGTQLSVL.

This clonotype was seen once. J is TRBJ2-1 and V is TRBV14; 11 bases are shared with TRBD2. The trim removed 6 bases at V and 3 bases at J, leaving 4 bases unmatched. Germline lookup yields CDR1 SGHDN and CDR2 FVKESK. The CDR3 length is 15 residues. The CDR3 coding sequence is TGTGCCAGCAGTAATCTAGCGGGGGGCTACAATGAGCAGTTCTTC. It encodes CASSNLAGGYNEQFF.

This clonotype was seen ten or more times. The CDR3 is CSVEGQATSTDTQYF. Written as DNA, the CDR3 is TGCAGCGTTGAGGGTCAGGCGACTAGCACAGATACGCAGTATTTT. The chain has TRBV29-1 and TRBJ2-3; D call uncertain. Per germline, CDR1 SQVTM and CDR2 ANQGSEA. V shed 3 bases and J shed 0 bases, with 13 bases lying between them. There are 15 residues in the CDR3.

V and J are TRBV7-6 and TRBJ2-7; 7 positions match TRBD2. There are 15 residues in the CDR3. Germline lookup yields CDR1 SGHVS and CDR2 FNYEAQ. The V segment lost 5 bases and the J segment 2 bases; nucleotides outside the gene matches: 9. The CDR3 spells CASSPSGNPTYEQYF. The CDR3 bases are TGTGCCAGCAGCCCAAGCGGGAACCCCACCTACGAGCAGTACTTC.

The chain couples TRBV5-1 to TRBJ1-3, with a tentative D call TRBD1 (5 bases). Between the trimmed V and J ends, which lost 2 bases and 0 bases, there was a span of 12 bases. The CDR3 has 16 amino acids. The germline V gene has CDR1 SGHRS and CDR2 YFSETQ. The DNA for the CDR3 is TGCGCCAGCAGCTTCGGACAAACTTTCTCTGGAAACACCATATATTTT. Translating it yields CASSFGQTFSGNTIYF.

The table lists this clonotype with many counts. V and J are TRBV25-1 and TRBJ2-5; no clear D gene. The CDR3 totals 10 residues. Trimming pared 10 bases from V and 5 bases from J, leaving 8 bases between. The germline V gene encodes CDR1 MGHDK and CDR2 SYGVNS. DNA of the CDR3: TGTGCCACCACCAGGGAGACCCAGTACTTC. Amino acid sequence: CATTRETQYF.

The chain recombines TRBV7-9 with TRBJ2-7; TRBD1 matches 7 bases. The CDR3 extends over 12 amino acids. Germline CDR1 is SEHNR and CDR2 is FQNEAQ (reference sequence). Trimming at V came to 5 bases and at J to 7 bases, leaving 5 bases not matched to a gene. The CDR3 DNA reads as TGTGCCAGCAGCCAGGGGGTAGCAGAGCAGTACTTC. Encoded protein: CASSQGVAEQYF.

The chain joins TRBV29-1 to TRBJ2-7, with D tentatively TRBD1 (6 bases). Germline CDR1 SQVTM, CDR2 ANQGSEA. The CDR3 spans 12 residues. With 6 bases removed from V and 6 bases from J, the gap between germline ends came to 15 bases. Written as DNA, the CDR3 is TGCAGCGTCCTCAGGGGCCCCGGCGAGCAGTACTTC. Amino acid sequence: CSVLRGPGEQYF.

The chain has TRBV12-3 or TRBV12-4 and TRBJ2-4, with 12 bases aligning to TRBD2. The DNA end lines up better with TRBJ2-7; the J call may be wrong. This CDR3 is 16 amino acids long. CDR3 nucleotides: TGTGCCAGCAGTTTCTCTAGCGGGAGGGCCGGGTACGAGCAGTACTTC. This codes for CASSFSSGRAGYEQYF.

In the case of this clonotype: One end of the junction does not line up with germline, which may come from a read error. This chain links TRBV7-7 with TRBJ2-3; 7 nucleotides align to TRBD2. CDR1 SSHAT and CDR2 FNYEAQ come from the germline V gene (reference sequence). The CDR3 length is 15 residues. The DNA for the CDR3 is TGTGCTAGCAGCTTGGGCGGGAGCCGTGCAGATACGCAGTATTTT. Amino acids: CASSLGGSRADTQYF.

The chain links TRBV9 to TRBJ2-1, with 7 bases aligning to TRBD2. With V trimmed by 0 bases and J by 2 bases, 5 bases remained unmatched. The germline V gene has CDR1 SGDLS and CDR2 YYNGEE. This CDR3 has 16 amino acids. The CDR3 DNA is TGTGCCAGCAGCGTAGGGGGCGGGGGTGCCTACAATGAGCAGTTCTTC. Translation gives CASSVGGGGAYNEQFF.

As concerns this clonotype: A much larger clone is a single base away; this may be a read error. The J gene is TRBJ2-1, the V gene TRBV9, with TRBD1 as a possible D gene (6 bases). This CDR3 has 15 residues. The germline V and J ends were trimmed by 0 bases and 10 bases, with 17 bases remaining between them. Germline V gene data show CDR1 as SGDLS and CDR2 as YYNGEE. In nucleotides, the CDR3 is TGTGCCAGCAGCGTAGCGCCAGGACAGTCCTACGAGCAGTTCTTC. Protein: CASSVAPGQSYEQFF.

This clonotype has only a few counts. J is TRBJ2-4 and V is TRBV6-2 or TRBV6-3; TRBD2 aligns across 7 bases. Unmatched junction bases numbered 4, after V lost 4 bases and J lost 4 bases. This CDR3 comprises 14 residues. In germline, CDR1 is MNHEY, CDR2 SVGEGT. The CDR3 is CASSWGGPKNIQYF. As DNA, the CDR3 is TGTGCCAGCAGTTGGGGGGGACCTAAAAACATTCAGTACTTC.

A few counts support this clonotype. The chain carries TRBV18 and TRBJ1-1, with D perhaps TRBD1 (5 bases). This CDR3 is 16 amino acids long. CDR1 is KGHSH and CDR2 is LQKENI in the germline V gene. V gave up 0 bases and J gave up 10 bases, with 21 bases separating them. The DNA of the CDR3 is TGTGCCAGCTCACCACCGATGGGGGGAAGAGGGTCGGGAGCTTTCTTT. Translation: CASSPPMGGRGSGAFF.

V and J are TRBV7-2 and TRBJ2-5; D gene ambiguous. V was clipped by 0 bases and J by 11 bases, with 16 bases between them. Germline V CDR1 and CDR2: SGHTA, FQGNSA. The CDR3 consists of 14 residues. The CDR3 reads CASSLARSYNEQYF. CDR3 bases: TGTGCCAGCAGCTTAGCGAGGTCCTACAATGAGCAGTACTTC.

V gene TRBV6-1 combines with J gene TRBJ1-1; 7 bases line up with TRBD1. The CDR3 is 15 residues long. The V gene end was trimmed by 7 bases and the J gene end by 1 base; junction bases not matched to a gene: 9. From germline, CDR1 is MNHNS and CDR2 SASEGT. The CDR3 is CASTLGGSGNTEAFF. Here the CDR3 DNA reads TGTGCCAGCACCCTAGGGGGCTCTGGGAACACTGAAGCTTTCTTT.

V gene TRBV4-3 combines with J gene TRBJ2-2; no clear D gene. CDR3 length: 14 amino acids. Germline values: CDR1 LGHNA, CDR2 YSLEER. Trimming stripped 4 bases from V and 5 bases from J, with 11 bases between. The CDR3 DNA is TGCGCCAGCAGCCTAACAATCCAAACCGGGGAGCTGTTTTTT. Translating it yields CASSLTIQTGELFF.

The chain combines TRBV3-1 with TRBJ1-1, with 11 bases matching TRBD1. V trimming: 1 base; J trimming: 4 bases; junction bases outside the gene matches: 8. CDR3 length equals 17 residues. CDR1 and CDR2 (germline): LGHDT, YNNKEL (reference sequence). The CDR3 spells CASSQGGRTGGSTEAFF. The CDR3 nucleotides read TGTGCCAGCAGCCAAGGGGGCAGGACAGGGGGCTCCACTGAAGCTTTCTTT.

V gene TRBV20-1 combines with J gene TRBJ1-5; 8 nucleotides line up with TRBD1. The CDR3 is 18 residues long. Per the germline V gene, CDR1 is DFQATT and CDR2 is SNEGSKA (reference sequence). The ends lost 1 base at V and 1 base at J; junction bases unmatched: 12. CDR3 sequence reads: CSARGVDRVDISNQPQHF. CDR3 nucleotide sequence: TGCAGTGCTAGAGGGGTGGACAGGGTGGATATAAGCAATCAGCCCCAGCATTTT.

The CDR3, as DNA: TGTGCCAGCAGTCCGACCCAGGGATGGCCTAGCGGGGGTACCGGGGAGCTGTTTTTT. It specifies CASSPTQGWPSGGTGELFF. The chain uses TRBV12-3 or TRBV12-4 and TRBJ2-2; 10 nucleotides align to TRBD2. V lost 5 bases, J lost 5 bases, and 17 bases stayed unmatched. The CDR3 consists of 19 residues.

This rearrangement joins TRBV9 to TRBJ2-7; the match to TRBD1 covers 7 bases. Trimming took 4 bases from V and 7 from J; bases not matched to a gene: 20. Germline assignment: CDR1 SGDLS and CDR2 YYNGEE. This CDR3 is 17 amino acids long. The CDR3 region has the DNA TGTGCCAGCAGCCCGCGGACAGGTGCGAGCTCCTACAATGAGCAGTACTTC. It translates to CASSPRTGASSYNEQYF.